This T cell receptor (beta chain) was retrieved from a study of shared clonotypes between healthy human individuals. This CDR3 is 16 amino acids long. Trimming cost V 2 bases and J 2 bases, with 16 bases left between them. Using immunoSEQ multiplex PCR, the repertoire was profiled, and TCRdb retains in-frame clones only, with some absent. The data contain more than 2 million clones, 85% to 95% of them singletons. V is TRBV5-3 and J is TRBJ1-2, with D possibly matching TRBD1 (5 bases). TRBV5-3 carries the ORF label, with uncertain function. Source material: naive CD4+ T cells sorted from blood. The sample's subset: CD45RA+ positively selected. The receptor was derived from a man aged 18 to 30 in good health. CDR3: CARSFTLGTENYGYTF. The CDR3 nucleotides are TGTGCCAGAAGCTTTACACTCGGGACTGAGAACTATGGCTACACCTTC.